These T cell receptor beta chains were read from a single sample in a study of long-term antiretroviral therapy in people with HIV. Produced via immunoSEQ multiplex PCR; TCRdb's table is partial and in-frame only. The table lists fewer than 25,000 clones, 81% of them singletons, with 16% in the top ten. The input for sequencing was unsorted PBMCs, taken at the start of antiretroviral therapy, before treatment. The origin of the receptors is a young woman with HIV. The CDR3 runs from the conserved cysteine through the conserved F or W. The D gene is left open where the match is weak. Part of the rows lack a size; the others show once, few, many or a class for expanded clones.

TRBV6-5,TRBJ1-4,.,.,CATSRTGGVWEKLFF,TGTGCCACCTCCCGCACTGGAGGGGTTTGGGAAAAACTGTTTTTT
TRBV19,TRBJ1-5,.,few,CASSMALGLNQPQHF,TGTGCCAGTAGTATGGCTTTGGGACTCAATCAGCCCCAGCATTTT
TRBV5-5,TRBJ2-5,.,.,CASSLEGSEEETQYF,TGTGCCAGCAGCTTGGAGGGTAGCGAAGAAGAGACCCAGTACTTC
TRBV29-1,TRBJ2-5,.,.,CSVNRETQYF,TGCAGCGTTAACAGGGAGACCCAGTACTTC
TRBV2,TRBJ2-7,TRBD2,.,CASSEERESYEQYF,TGTGCCAGCAGTGAGGAGCGGGAGTCCTACGAGCAGTACTTC
TRBV20-1,TRBJ1-1,.,.,CTQGVNTEAFF,TGCACCCAGGGCGTGAACACTGAAGCTTTCTTT
TRBV15,TRBJ1-2,.,.,CATSRDPGRNYGYTF,TGTGCCACCAGCAGAGACCCAGGGAGAAACTATGGCTACACCTTC
TRBV6-6,TRBJ2-7,.,few,CASSLSVGRDYEQYF,TGTGCCAGCAGTCTATCAGTCGGGCGGGACTACGAGCAGTACTTC
TRBV5-3,TRBJ2-7,TRBD1,.,CARSLDRGLEQYF,TGTGCCAGAAGCTTGGACAGGGGGCTCGAGCAGTACTTC
TRBV15,TRBJ2-1,TRBD1,few,CATSRDTGGRNEQFF,TGTGCCACCAGCAGAGATACAGGGGGGAGAAATGAGCAGTTCTTC
TRBV4-2,TRBJ1-5,TRBD1,.,CASSQETGGGNQPQHF,TGTGCCAGCAGCCAAGAGACAGGGGGCGGCAATCAGCCCCAGCATTTT
TRBV6-5,TRBJ2-3,TRBD2,.,CASRRGGQGDTQYF,TGTGCCAGCAGGCGCGGGGGGCAGGGAGATACGCAGTATTTT
TRBV27,TRBJ1-5,.,.,CASRNWGEGQPQHF,TGTGCCAGTCGAAATTGGGGTGAGGGTCAGCCCCAGCATTTT
TRBV6-5,TRBJ1-2,TRBD1,few,CASRGGLGGYGYTF,TGTGCCAGCAGAGGGGGCCTCGGGGGGTATGGCTACACCTTC
TRBV2,TRBJ1-1,TRBD1,.,CASSSWTGVNTEAFF,TGTGCCAGCAGTTCATGGACAGGGGTGAACACTGAAGCTTTCTTT
TRBV18,TRBJ2-1,.,.,CASSPPVGYNEQFF,TGTGCCAGCTCACCCCCTGTTGGGTACAATGAGCAGTTCTTC
TRBV4-3,TRBJ1-3,.,.,CASSQDTTDRNTIYF,TGCGCCAGCAGCCAAGATACCACGGACAGAAACACCATATATTTT
TRBV27,TRBJ2-1,.,.,CASSPLEGAEQFF,TGTGCCAGCAGTCCCCTAGAGGGAGCAGAGCAGTTCTTC
TRBV7-2,TRBJ1-1,.,.,CASSPGWALTEAFF,TGTGCCAGCAGCCCCGGATGGGCATTAACTGAAGCTTTCTTT
TRBV6-5,TRBJ1-5,.,.,CASSKEGTYQPQHF,TGTGCCAGCAGTAAAGAGGGGACCTATCAGCCCCAGCATTTT
TRBV7-6,TRBJ2-3,.,.,CASSLESGPRHSTDTQYF,TGTGCCAGCAGCTTAGAATCCGGCCCACGACATAGCACAGATACGCAGTATTTT
TRBV5-1,TRBJ2-3,.,.,CASSTAGRGTDTQYF,TGCGCCAGCTCCACCGCAGGGAGAGGTACAGATACGCAGTATTTT
TRBV6-6,TRBJ2-1,TRBD1,.,CASSYSMTGSRNEQFF,TGTGCCAGCAGTTACTCGATGACAGGGTCCCGCAATGAGCAGTTCTTC
TRBV18,TRBJ1-5,.,.,CASSPNLLDPTYGNQPQHF,TGTGCCAGCTCACCAAATCTACTGGACCCCACATATGGCAATCAGCCCCAGCATTTT
TRBV2,TRBJ1-1,.,.,CASSGQGNTEAFF,TGTGCCAGCAGTGGGCAGGGGAACACTGAAGCTTTCTTT
TRBV6-1,TRBJ1-3,.,.,CASSEDRWSGNTIYF,TGTGCCAGCAGTGAAGATCGGTGGTCTGGAAACACCATATATTTT
TRBV7-9,TRBJ2-4,.,few,CASSPPTENIQYF,TGTGCCAGCAGCCCCCCGACAGAAAACATTCAGTACTTC
TRBV6-6,TRBJ1-2,.,.,CASSSDRIYGYTF,TGTGCCAGCAGCTCCGACAGGATCTATGGCTACACCTTC
TRBV7-9,TRBJ1-4,.,.,CASSRTGGGPNEKLFF,TGTGCCAGCAGCAGAACTGGGGGAGGCCCTAATGAAAAACTGTTTTTT
TRBV6-5,TRBJ2-3,TRBD2,.,CASSFGTRADTQYF,TGTGCCAGCAGTTTCGGGACTAGGGCAGATACGCAGTATTTT
TRBV28,TRBJ2-7,TRBD2,once,CASSPLKAGGREQYF,TGTGCCAGCAGTCCTCTTAAAGCGGGAGGGCGCGAGCAGTACTTC
TRBV5-8,TRBJ1-4,TRBD1,once,CASSQGQGSATNEKLFF,TGTGCCAGCAGCCAGGGACAGGGATCTGCAACTAATGAAAAACTGTTTTTT
TRBV19,TRBJ1-2,.,.,CASSPFGGLVVF,TGTGCCAGTAGTCCCTTTGGGGGCCTTGTCGTCTTC
TRBV6-1,TRBJ1-1,TRBD1,.,CASSESQGVKNEAFF,TGTGCCAGCAGTGAATCTCAGGGGGTAAAGAATGAAGCTTTCTTT
TRBV7-7,TRBJ1-1,TRBD1,.,CASSLEQGSEAFF,TGTGCCAGCAGCTTAGAACAGGGGTCTGAAGCTTTCTTT
TRBV5-1,TRBJ2-1,TRBD1,.,CASSGADRGGYNEQFF,TGCGCCAGCAGCGGTGCCGACAGGGGTGGCTACAATGAGCAGTTCTTC
TRBV7-2,TRBJ2-2,TRBD2,.,CASSLGLAGVLTGELFF,TGTGCCAGCAGCTTAGGACTAGCGGGAGTATTGACCGGGGAGCTGTTTTTT
TRBV10-3,TRBJ1-6,.,once,CAISAGLYNSPLHF,TGTGCCATCAGCGCAGGTCTATATAATTCACCCCTCCACTTT
TRBV21-1,TRBJ1-1,.,.,CASIEGMNTEAFF,TGTGCCAGCATTGAGGGGATGAACACTGAAGCTTTCTTT
TRBV5-1,TRBJ1-3,.,.,CASSFLGDSGNTIYF,TGCGCCAGCAGCTTCCTGGGGGACTCTGGAAACACCATATATTTT
TRBV6-5,TRBJ1-1,TRBD1,once,CASSRTGPNTEAFF,TGTGCCAGCAGCAGGACAGGACCGAACACTGAAGCTTTCTTT